This T cell receptor (beta chain) was obtained from a study of molecular identifiers for immune sequencing clone quantification. The ends were cut back, 5 bases at V and 4 bases at J, with 13 bases in the middle. Germline CDR1 MDHEN, CDR2 SYDVKM. The CDR3 contains 14 residues. This clonotype has at least ten counts. Via MiXCR, TCRdb re-called the PCR reads, giving one row per CDR3 protein. There are 460,000 or so distinct CDR3 sequences in the sample; 20% to 25% occur only once, and around 0.86% lies in the top ten. This chain connects TRBV28 to TRBJ2-3; D ambiguous. This receptor was identified in a human donor in good health. Some libraries in this study had Jurkat cell RNA spiked in. Specimen: naive CD8+ T cells from blood, with Jurkat cell RNA spiked in. The subset was: FACS-sorted CD8+CD4-CCR7+CD45RA+ naive T cells. CDR3 DNA sequence: TGTGCCAGCAGTCTGGTGGCGAACCCAGATACGCAGTATTTT. Its protein is CASSLVANPDTQYF.